This T cell receptor (beta chain) emerged from a study of cytomegalovirus exposure and HLA in healthy donors. Study-wide results and caveats: HLA restriction was apparent for most CMV-associated TCR beta chains in a later analysis. Associated with HLA alleles at 0.05 false discovery rate in a later analysis were some 18,000 TCR beta sequences.

The PCR ran on 60 Vbeta and 13 Jbeta primers. Using immunoSEQ multiplex PCR, the repertoire was profiled, and TCRdb retains in-frame clones only, with some absent. The top ten clones hold 8.4% of a sample with 110,000 or so clones, roughly 67% of them seen once. The CDR3 has 15 amino acids. The ends were cut back, 0 bases at V and 3 bases at J, with 11 bases in the middle. Germline V gene data show CDR1 as MNHEY and CDR2 as SMNVEV (reference sequence). Healthy bone marrow donors formed the donor group. Notes on this clone: What it recognizes is unknown.

The TCR originated in a middle-aged man in good health and CMV-seronegative. Input material: PBMCs. The rearrangement joins TRBV27 to TRBJ1-2, with D possibly being TRBD1 (5 bases). In nucleotides, the CDR3 is TGTGCCAGCAGTTTATCGATCGGGGGGGACTATGGCTACACCTTC. Its translation is CASSLSIGGDYGYTF.